This T cell receptor (beta chain) was captured by sequencing in a study of blood T cell repertoires in COVID-19. Study information: Collection of acute and convalescent COVID-19 samples took place in the United States, Italy and Spain. Sources were T cells, B-cell-depleted T cells, or PBMCs; the material itself was cDNA or gDNA.

In the original processing: By means of reference gene primer amplification, nucleated cell counts were estimated. Profiled with immunoSEQ multiplex PCR; TCRdb holds only in-frame clones, not every one. Clonal size and the V and J genes are those of that table, whereas D and trimming came from the DNA. The sample records roughly 150,000 clones, around nine tenths being singletons. The sample holds one count of this clone. V dropped 1 base and J dropped 5 bases, with 10 bases sitting between them. Germline loops: CDR1 SGHRS, CDR2 YFSETQ. CDR3 length: 13 amino acids. V and J are TRBV5-1 and TRBJ2-7, with D perhaps matching TRBD1 (5 bases). Specimen: peripheral blood. The origin of this receptor is a woman over 75 with COVID-19, enrolled during active disease. CDR3 sequence: CASSLPLRDEQYF. The CDR3 region has the DNA TGCGCCAGCAGCTTGCCCCTCAGGGACGAGCAGTACTTC.